Listed here are 6 T cell receptor beta chains from one sample, sequenced in a study of a mutant IDH1 vaccine in newly diagnosed glioma. Time point specified: baseline, week 1 (first vaccination visit). The sample's treatment: pre-vaccination baseline after standard-of-care therapy. TCRdb's copy holds only in-frame clones and misses some; the assay was immunoSEQ multiplex PCR. The sample holds roughly 16,000 clones, almost 80% seen once. The sample in question was PBMCs, obtained from a glioma patient treated with radiotherapy, temozolomide or both. The source of these receptors is a man aged 40-50 years with glioma.

A few counts support this clone. The chain is built from TRBV4-1 and TRBJ2-7; 8 bases align to TRBD1. From germline, CDR1 is MGHRA and CDR2 YSYEKL. The CDR3 spans 19 residues. J gave up 0 bases and V 0 bases, and 13 bases lay outside the gene matches. CDR3 DNA: TGCGCCAGCAGCCAAGAGAAGCGAGACAGGGGACCAAGCTCCTACGAGCAGTACTTC. This translates into CASSQEKRDRGPSSYEQYF.

The V call is TRBV6-4, the J call TRBJ1-1; D uncertain. V was cut by 4 bases and J by 0 bases, with 6 bases left in between. The CDR3 length is 13 residues. Per the germline V gene, CDR1 is MRHNA and CDR2 is SNTAGT. The CDR3 sequence is CASSVEMNTEAFF. The CDR3 DNA reads TGTGCCAGCAGTGTAGAGATGAACACTGAAGCTTTCTTT.

This chain links TRBV6-1 with TRBJ1-2, with 9 bases matching TRBD1. Looked up from germline, CDR1 is MNHNS and CDR2 is SASEGT. V dropped 6 bases and J dropped 6; count of bases not matched to a gene: 8. The CDR3 consists of 14 residues. The CDR3 protein is CASSPVGQGNGYTF. CDR3 DNA sequence: TGTGCCAGCAGCCCGGTGGGACAGGGAAATGGCTACACCTTC.

The genes are TRBV19 and TRBJ1-5; D is uncertain. Trimming took off 7 bases at V and 0 bases at J, with 13 bases between the two ends. This CDR3 has 15 amino acids. Germline values: CDR1 LNHDA, CDR2 SQIVND (reference sequence). For the CDR3, the DNA is TGTGCCAGTACGATCAGCGGTTATAGCAATCAGCCCCAGCATTTT. It yields the protein CASTISGYSNQPQHF. The full variable domain, completed using reference TRBV19 and TRBJ1-5, is DGGITQSPKYLFRKEGQNVTLSCEQNLNHDAMYWYRQDPGQGLRLIYYSQIVNDFQKGDIAEGYSVSREKKESFPLTVTSAQKNPTAFYLCASTISGYSNQPQHFGDGTRLSIL.

The genes are TRBV7-9 and TRBJ2-1; D is ambiguous. V lost 2 bases, J lost 7 bases, and 9 bases lay in between. Germline CDR1 is SEHNR and CDR2 is FQNEAQ (reference sequence). This CDR3 spans 13 amino acids. The CDR3 spells CASSLSSGNEQFF. As DNA, the CDR3 is TGTGCCAGCAGCTTATCCTCTGGGAATGAGCAGTTCTTC.

This clone was detected a few times. The chain employs TRBV11-2 and TRBJ2-7; 7 nucleotides line up with TRBD1. This CDR3 is 14 amino acids long. The junction had 6 bases not matched to a gene; V was cut back by 5 bases and J by 2 bases. Germline assignment: CDR1 SGHAT and CDR2 FQNNGV. The CDR3 here is CASSETGDPYEQYF. DNA of the CDR3: TGTGCCAGCAGCGAAACAGGGGATCCCTACGAGCAGTACTTC.